Given below is one TCR beta chain in context. The data were obtained in a study of blood T cell repertoires in COVID-19. Study summary: PBMCs, B-cell-depleted T cells, or T cells provided the cDNA or gDNA that made up the material.

Authors' methods: Amplified reference gene primers provided the basis for estimating nucleated cell counts. TCRdb's copy holds only in-frame clones and misses some; the assay was immunoSEQ multiplex PCR. From that table come the V and J calls and clone size; the DNA was used to work out D and trimming. The table includes roughly 200,000 clones, nearly 90% detected once. V shed 2 bases and J 3 bases; nucleotides not matched to a gene: 2. The CDR3 spans 15 residues. From germline, CDR1 is MDHEN and CDR2 SYDVKM. Material for sequencing was peripheral blood. The chain employs TRBV28 and TRBJ2-1, with TRBD1 identical over 9 bases. This receptor was identified in a woman between 18 and 30 years old who had recovered from COVID-19. The CDR3 DNA is TGTGCCAGCAGTTTAGACAGGGGGAACTACAATGAGCAGTTCTTC. Amino acid sequence: CASSLDRGNYNEQFF.